Described below is a single TCR beta chain sequence and its context. This entry belongs to a study of control samples from healthy donors and cancer patients. The germline V gene encodes CDR1 ENHRY and CDR2 SYGVKD. V lost 5 bases and J 6 bases, leaving 11 bases between the germline ends. The CDR3 has 13 residues. The table came from immunoSEQ multiplex PCR; TCRdb's copy has only in-frame clones and leaves some out. There are roughly 84,000 clones in the sample; roughly 91% occur only once, and roughly 18% lies in the top ten. Sequenced material: blood. The chain carries TRBV10-3 and TRBJ2-1; D not certain. The sequence came from a man aged 50-60 years in good health. The CDR3 reads CAISSSQSNEQFF. CDR3 sequence (DNA): TGTGCCATCAGTTCAAGTCAGTCCAATGAGCAGTTCTTC.